Presented here are 17 T cell receptor beta chains from one specimen sequenced in a study of blood T cell repertoires in COVID-19. The method was immunoSEQ multiplex PCR; TCRdb's version includes in-frame clones alone and lacks a portion of them. Found here are some 130,000 clones, around 82% of them singletons; the top ten hold approximately 12%. Input material: peripheral blood. The receptors here all came from a woman aged 25 to 45 who had recovered from COVID-19.

CDR3 region: CASSIQGYTEAFF. The CDR3 DNA reads TGTGCCAGCAGTATACAGGGGTACACTGAAGCTTTCTTT. The chain employs TRBV7-9 and TRBJ1-1; 7 bases are shared with TRBD1. Per the germline V gene, CDR1 is SEHNR and CDR2 is FQNEAQ (reference sequence). The V gene end was trimmed by 6 bases and the J gene end by 3 bases; junction bases not matched to a gene: 4. The CDR3 runs to 13 residues.

This chain uses TRBV15 with TRBJ1-1; D not certain. Germline V lookup: CDR1 LNHNV, CDR2 YYDKDF (reference sequence). V shed 4 bases and J shed 1 base, with 13 bases lying between them. The CDR3 runs 15 residues. The CDR3 reads CATSKERGANTEAFF. CDR3 bases: TGTGCCACCAGCAAAGAGCGGGGAGCGAACACTGAAGCTTTCTTT.

This chain's CDR3 is CASSLTSGSYEQYF. As DNA, the CDR3 is TGTGCCAGCAGTTTGACTAGCGGGAGTTACGAGCAGTACTTC. The chain employs TRBV27 and TRBJ2-7; 12 bases line up with TRBD2. Trimming took 3 bases from V and 4 from J; bases not matched to a gene: 1. CDR3 length: 14 residues. CDR1 is MNHEY and CDR2 is SMNVEV in the germline V gene (reference sequence).

The chain has TRBV12-3 or TRBV12-4 and TRBJ1-1; D is ambiguous. The CDR3 contains 13 residues. Trimming shortened V by 5 bases and J by 2 bases, and 9 bases separated the two germline ends. The CDR3 spells CASSPGANTEAFF. The CDR3 DNA follows: TGTGCCAGCAGTCCGGGAGCCAACACTGAAGCTTTCTTT.

The V and J genes are TRBV15 and TRBJ2-5, with 9 positions matching TRBD1. V was pared by 4 bases and J by 4 bases, with 7 bases of the junction left unmatched. CDR1 LNHNV and CDR2 YYDKDF come from the germline V gene (reference sequence). The CDR3 is made up of 15 amino acids. The CDR3 coding sequence is TGTGCCACCAGCACCAAAACAGGGGGCCCAGAGACCCAGTACTTC. This encodes CATSTKTGGPETQYF.

In DNA, the CDR3 is TGTGCCAGTACCACACTAGCGGGGAGCACAGATACGCAGTATTTT. It is translated as CASTTLAGSTDTQYF. The chain carries TRBV19 and TRBJ2-3; 10 bases map to TRBD2. V lost 7 bases, J lost 0 bases, and 4 bases stayed unmatched. Germline V gives CDR1 LNHDA, CDR2 SQIVND (reference sequence). This CDR3 region has 15 residues.

The chain employs TRBV6-2 or TRBV6-3 and TRBJ2-5, with 7 nucleotides matching TRBD1. J lost 5 bases, V lost 2 bases, and 8 bases had no gene match. The length of the CDR3 is 15 residues. Germline V gene lookup returns CDR1 MNHEY and CDR2 SVGEGT. CDR3 protein: CASSYQDRDDETQYF. In nucleotides, the CDR3 is TGTGCCAGCAGTTACCAAGACAGGGATGACGAGACCCAGTACTTC.

The rearrangement uses TRBV13 and TRBJ1-5, with D possibly TRBD1 on 5 matching bases. Germline loops: CDR1 PRHDT, CDR2 FYEKMQ (reference sequence). CDR3 size: 15 residues. The V end lost 6 bases, the J end lost 1 base, and 13 bases lay between the germline ends. This CDR3 is CASSLRVLSNQPQHF. The DNA for the CDR3 is TGTGCCAGCAGTCTCAGGGTTCTAAGCAATCAGCCCCAGCATTTT.

This clone was seen a few times. J is TRBJ1-1 and V is TRBV18; 8 positions agree with TRBD1. CDR1 and CDR2 (germline): KGHSH, LQKENI. CDR3 size: 14 residues. The V segment lost 8 bases and the J segment 0 bases; nucleotides outside the gene matches: 5. CDR3 in amino acids: CASARGQMNTEAFF. The CDR3 DNA follows: TGTGCCAGCGCCAGGGGGCAGATGAACACTGAAGCTTTCTTT.

The genes are TRBV24-1 and TRBJ2-3, with 9 bases fitting TRBD2. J was trimmed by 1 base and V by 2 bases; bases with no gene match: 9. CDR1 and CDR2 (germline): KGHDR, SFDVKD. The CDR3 extends over 18 amino acids. CDR3 region: CATSDSDVLAGGTDTQYF. In DNA, the CDR3 is TGTGCCACCAGTGATTCGGATGTCTTAGCGGGAGGCACAGATACGCAGTATTTT.

This chain links TRBV18 with TRBJ2-3; 8 bases align to TRBD2. The germline CDR1 and CDR2 sequences are KGHSH and LQKENI. V shed 2 bases, J shed 8 bases, and the junction held 6 bases outside the gene matches. This CDR3 spans 14 amino acids. The CDR3 DNA follows: TGTGCCAGCTCACCAGCAACGGGAGGGGGTACGCAGTATTTT. Translating it yields CASSPATGGGTQYF. The full variable domain, rest sourced from reference TRBV18 and TRBJ2-3, is NAGVMQNPRHLVRRRGQEARLRCSPMKGHSHVYWYRQLPEEGLKFMVYLQKENIIDESGMPKERFSAEFPKEGPSILRIQQVVRGDSAAYFCASSPATGGGTQYFGPGTRLTVL.

The rearrangement uses TRBV19 and TRBJ1-2; 8 bases fit TRBD1. V shed 1 base and J 4 bases; nucleotides not matched to a gene: 5. Germline V gene data show CDR1 as LNHDA and CDR2 as SQIVND (reference sequence). The CDR3 consists of 15 residues. The CDR3 DNA is TGTGCCAGTAGTATAGGACAGGGGAGATCCTATGGCTACACCTTC. Its protein product is CASSIGQGRSYGYTF. The full variable domain, in which reference TRBV19 and TRBJ1-2 provide the parts outside the CDR3, is DGGITQSPKYLFRKEGQNVTLSCEQNLNHDAMYWYRQDPGQGLRLIYYSQIVNDFQKGDIAEGYSVSREKKESFPLTVTSAQKNPTAFYLCASSIGQGRSYGYTFGSGTRLTVV.

The chain recombines TRBV18 with TRBJ1-3, with a weak D call TRBD1 (6 bases). Trimming pared 10 bases from V and 1 base from J, leaving 14 bases between. Germline CDR1 and CDR2: KGHSH and LQKENI. The CDR3 runs 14 residues. CDR3 in amino acids: CATSKGGSGNTIYF. As DNA, the CDR3 is TGTGCCACCTCGAAGGGGGGGTCTGGAAACACCATATATTTT.

A single count supports this clone. The chain is built from TRBV5-1 and TRBJ2-7, with TRBD1 identical over 11 bases. Germline trimming cut 0 bases from V and 4 bases from J; bases unmatched to any gene: 3. The CDR3 consists of 15 residues. Germline lookup yields CDR1 SGHRS and CDR2 YFSETQ. The CDR3 is CASSLVGTGGYEQYF. DNA of the CDR3: TGCGCCAGCAGCTTGGTCGGGACAGGGGGTTACGAGCAGTACTTC.

The chain employs TRBV10-3 and TRBJ2-3; 10 nucleotides align to TRBD1. The length of the CDR3 is 15 residues. V lost 2 bases and J lost 5; bases outside the gene matches: 4. CDR1 is ENHRY, CDR2 SYGVKD, per germline. CDR3: CAISEGQGVGDTQYF. The CDR3 region has the DNA TGTGCCATCAGTGAGGGACAGGGGGTCGGAGATACGCAGTATTTT.

The V gene is TRBV27, the J gene TRBJ1-2; 8 bases agree with TRBD1. Germline lookup yields CDR1 MNHEY and CDR2 SMNVEV (reference sequence). CDR3 length: 13 residues. V was clipped by 6 bases and J by 7 bases; unmatched bases: 7. In DNA form, the CDR3 reads TGTGCCAGCAGACAGGGGGGATGGGGTGGCTACACCTTC. Protein: CASRQGGWGGYTF.

The chain carries TRBV2 and TRBJ1-6; unclear D gene. The CDR3 runs to 14 residues. V was clipped by 2 bases and J by 6 bases, with 8 bases between them. CDR1 and CDR2 (germline): SNHLY, FYNNEI. The CDR3 reads CASSERTLNSPLHF. DNA of the CDR3: TGTGCCAGCAGTGAACGGACTCTTAATTCACCCCTCCACTTT.